The 2 T cell receptor beta chains given below trace back to one sample, sequenced in a study of cytomegalovirus exposure and HLA in healthy donors. Both 60 Vbeta primers and 13 Jbeta primers went into the PCR. Generated by immunoSEQ multiplex PCR, the TCRdb table keeps only in-frame clones and is missing some. The sample lists around 150,000 clones, roughly 78% occurring once. The specimen was PBMCs. The receptors here all came from a man in his forties in good health and CMV-seropositive.

CDR3 DNA sequence: TGTGCCAGCAGCCCAGGGGGACAGGGGGGTGAAGCTTTCTTT. Translation gives CASSPGGQGGEAFF. V usage is TRBV27 and J usage is TRBJ1-1; TRBD1 agrees at 11 bases. CDR1 MNHEY and CDR2 SMNVEV come from the germline V gene (reference sequence). The V segment lost 6 bases and the J segment 7 bases; nucleotides outside the gene matches: 7. This CDR3 has 14 amino acids.

The CDR3 protein is CASSRQGTGEQYF. CDR3 coding DNA: TGTGCCAGCAGCCGACAGGGAACGGGCGAGCAGTACTTC. The V gene is TRBV7-3, the J gene TRBJ2-7; 7 nucleotides agree with TRBD1. CDR1 is SGHTA, CDR2 FQGTGA, per germline. The CDR3 spans 13 residues. The junction had 7 bases not matched to a gene; V was cut back by 5 bases and J by 6 bases.